The source of this T cell receptor (beta chain) is a study of cytomegalovirus exposure and HLA in healthy donors. Study-level findings and limits: The Asian-associated ancestry cluster reportedly had fewer N-insertions than the approximately 670-donor mean in a later analysis.

Researchers ran the PCR with 60 Vbeta and 13 Jbeta primers. The protocol was immunoSEQ multiplex PCR, while the TCRdb copy is restricted to in-frame clones and leaves out a portion. This sample yields 130,000 to 150,000 clones, of which around 80% are seen a single time; about 6.8% belongs to the top ten. Regarding this clone: Its antigen is still unknown.

Trimming took off 10 bases at V and 1 base at J, with 17 bases between the two ends. Germline V gene lookup returns CDR1 MNHNY and CDR2 SVGAGI (reference sequence). The CDR3 extends over 14 amino acids. The sequence was obtained from a man between 40 and 49 years old in good health and CMV-seropositive. The gene calls are TRBV6-6 and TRBJ2-7, with D possibly TRBD1 on 6 matching bases. Sequencing used PBMCs. CDR3: CATLKRDTSYEQYF. The CDR3 DNA reads TGTGCCACCCTAAAACGGGACACTTCCTACGAGCAGTACTTC.